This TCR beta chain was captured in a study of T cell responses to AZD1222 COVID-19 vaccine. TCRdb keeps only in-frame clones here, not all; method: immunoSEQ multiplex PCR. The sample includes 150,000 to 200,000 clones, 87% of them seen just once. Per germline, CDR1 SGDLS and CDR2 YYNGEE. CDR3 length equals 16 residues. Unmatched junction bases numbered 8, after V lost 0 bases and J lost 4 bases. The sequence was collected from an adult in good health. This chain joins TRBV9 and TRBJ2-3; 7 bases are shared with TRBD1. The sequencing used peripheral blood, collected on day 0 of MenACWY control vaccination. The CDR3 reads CASSVGAGGSADTQYF. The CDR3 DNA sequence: TGTGCCAGCAGCGTAGGGGCAGGGGGTAGTGCAGATACGCAGTATTTT.